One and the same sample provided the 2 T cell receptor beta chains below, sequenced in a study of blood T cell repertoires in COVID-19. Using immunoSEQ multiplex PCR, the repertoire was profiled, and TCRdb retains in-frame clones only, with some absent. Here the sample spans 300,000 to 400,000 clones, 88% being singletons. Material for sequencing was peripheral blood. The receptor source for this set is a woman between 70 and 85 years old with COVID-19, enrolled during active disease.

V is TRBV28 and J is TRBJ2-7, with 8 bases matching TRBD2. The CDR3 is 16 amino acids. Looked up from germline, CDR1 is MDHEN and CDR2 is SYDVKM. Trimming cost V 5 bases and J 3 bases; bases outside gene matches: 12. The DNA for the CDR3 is TGTGCCAGCAGTCCCGCGGATAATAGCGGGGTCTACGAGCAGTACTTC. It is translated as CASSPADNSGVYEQYF.

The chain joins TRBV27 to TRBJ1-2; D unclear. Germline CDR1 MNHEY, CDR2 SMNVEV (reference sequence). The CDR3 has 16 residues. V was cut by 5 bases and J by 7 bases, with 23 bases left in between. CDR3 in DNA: TGTGCCAGCAGTCCCGCGGCCCCCGGGAGGAAGTTTGGCTACACCTTC. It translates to CASSPAAPGRKFGYTF.